This TCR beta chain is drawn from a study of patients and donors after allogeneic stem cell transplantation. This CDR3 spans 14 amino acids. Germline V CDR1 and CDR2: DFQATT, SNEGSKA (reference sequence). V lost 6 bases, J lost 1 base, and 4 bases stayed unmatched. Each CDR3 protein gets one entry after TCRdb re-called the RT-PCR reads with MiXCR. The table shows over 150,000 distinct CDR3 sequences, with 30% occurring only once. There are a few counts of this clonotype. This TCR came from a human donor who was either an allogeneic HSCT recipient or a stem cell or donor lymphocyte infusion donor (not recorded which). It is not recorded whose cells these are; they may come from a transplant donor. The sequencing sample was made of blood, either unsorted or a sorted T cell fraction (not recorded which). The genes are TRBV20-1 and TRBJ1-5; 9 bases fit TRBD1. The CDR3 coding sequence is TGCAGTGCCCGGACAGGGGCGAGCAATCAGCCCCAGCATTTT. Translating it yields CSARTGASNQPQHF.